This T cell receptor (beta chain) came from a study of shared T cell receptors in the human thymus. Sequencing used immunoSEQ multiplex PCR; TCRdb keeps in-frame clones, though not all of them. The table shows approximately 730,000 clones, with approximately 83% occurring only once. This clone has just a few counts. The sample was also linked to a second study, of human thymus T cells.

Sequencing input: thymocytes. This sequence was found in a girl younger than two with a congenital heart defect.

In nucleotides, the CDR3 is TGTGCCAGTAGTCCAGAGACTAGCGGGGGGGGAATCTCCTACAATGAGCAGTTCTTC. It is translated as CASSPETSGGGISYNEQFF. This chain uses TRBV19 with TRBJ2-1, with TRBD2 matching over 14 bases. This CDR3 contains 19 residues. Germline CDR1 and CDR2: LNHDA and SQIVND (reference sequence). V was clipped by 5 bases and J by 0 bases; unmatched bases: 9. Filled out from reference TRBV19 and TRBJ2-1, the complete variable domain reads DGGITQSPKYLFRKEGQNVTLSCEQNLNHDAMYWYRQDPGQGLRLIYYSQIVNDFQKGDIAEGYSVSREKKESFPLTVTSAQKNPTAFYLCASSPETSGGGISYNEQFFGPGTRLTVL.